This T cell receptor (beta chain) was captured by sequencing in a study of technical replicates of blood from a few donors. TCRdb's table, derived via immunoSEQ multiplex PCR, lists solely in-frame clones and lacks some. The sample holds tens of thousands of clones, roughly 94% seen once. This clone was detected only once. V was cut by 4 bases and J by 7 bases, with 19 bases left in between. Looked up from germline, CDR1 is MDHEN and CDR2 is SYDVKM. The CDR3 runs 15 residues. The source of this sequence is a human donor in good health. Sequences were obtained from T cells isolated from PBMCs. The chain joins TRBV28 to TRBJ1-1, with a tentative D call TRBD1 (5 bases). This CDR3 reads CASSSTTGWGNEAFF. In DNA form, the CDR3 reads TGTGCCAGCAGTTCTACCACCGGTTGGGGCAATGAAGCTTTCTTT.